The sequence of this T cell receptor beta chain was determined in a study of post-analysis software for immune sequencing data. About the study: Disease trajectories encompassed relapsing-remitting, secondary progressive and progressive-relapsing multiple sclerosis.

Findings and limits, study-wide: Samples sharing a preparation batch grouped tightly together when assessed by F measure. Comparison with controls showed significantly lower normalized Chao1 diversity in multiple sclerosis patients. Patients showed TRBV5-6, TRBV5-1 and TRBV20-1 among a few TRBV segments more frequent than in controls.

Every TCR beta cDNA library bore unique molecular identifiers. Roughly 0.5 million cDNA molecules were obtained from roughly 0.93 to 9.6 million T cells. TCRdb re-analysed the PCR reads in MiXCR, keeping a single row per CDR3 protein. The sample includes roughly 800,000 distinct CDR3 sequences, about 53% of them seen just once. V was pared by 0 bases and J by 8 bases, with 17 bases between. The CDR3 has 16 residues. CDR1 is LNHNV, CDR2 YYDKDF, per germline (reference sequence). As regards this clonotype: Its antigen is not identified.

The receptor's source is a girl aged 5-17 years with multiple sclerosis. Sample: blood. The V gene is TRBV15, the J gene TRBJ2-1; D is tentatively TRBD1 or TRBD2 (5 bases each). The CDR3 DNA is TGTGCCACCAGCAGAGAGAGGCTTTCCCTGGGGGATGAGCAGTTCTTC. The encoded protein is CATSRERLSLGDEQFF.